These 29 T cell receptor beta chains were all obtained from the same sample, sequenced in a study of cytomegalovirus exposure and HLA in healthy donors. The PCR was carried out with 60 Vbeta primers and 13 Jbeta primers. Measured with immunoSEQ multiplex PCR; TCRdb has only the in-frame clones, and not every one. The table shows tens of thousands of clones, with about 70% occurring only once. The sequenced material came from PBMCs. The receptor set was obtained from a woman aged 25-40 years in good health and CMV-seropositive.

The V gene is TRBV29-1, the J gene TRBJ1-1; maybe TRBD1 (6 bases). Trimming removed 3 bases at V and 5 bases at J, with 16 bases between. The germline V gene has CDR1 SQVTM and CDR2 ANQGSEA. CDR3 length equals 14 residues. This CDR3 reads CSVDGLGGATEAFF. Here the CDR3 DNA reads TGCAGCGTTGATGGGCTCGGGGGGGCTACTGAAGCTTTCTTT.

CDR3 region: CASSYNGGNGYTF. The CDR3 nucleotides are TGTGCCAGCAGTTACAACGGGGGTAATGGCTACACCTTC. The gene calls are TRBV6-5 and TRBJ1-2; D perhaps matches TRBD1 (5 bases). CDR1 and CDR2 (germline): MNHEY, SVGAGI. The CDR3 sequence is 13 residues long. Trimming removed 2 bases at V and 6 bases at J, with 10 bases between.

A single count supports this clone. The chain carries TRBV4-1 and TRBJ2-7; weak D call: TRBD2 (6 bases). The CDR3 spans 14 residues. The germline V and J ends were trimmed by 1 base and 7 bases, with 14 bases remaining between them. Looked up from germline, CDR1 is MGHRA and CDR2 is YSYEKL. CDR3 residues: CASSQGPGREEQYF. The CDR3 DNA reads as TGCGCCAGCAGCCAAGGTCCAGGGCGGGAAGAGCAGTACTTC.

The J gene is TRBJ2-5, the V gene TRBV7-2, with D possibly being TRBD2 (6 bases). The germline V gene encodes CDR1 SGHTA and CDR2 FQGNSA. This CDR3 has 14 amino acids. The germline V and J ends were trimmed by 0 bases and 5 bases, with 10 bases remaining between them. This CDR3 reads CASSLAGGRETQYF. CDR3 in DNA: TGTGCCAGCAGCTTAGCGGGGGGAAGGGAGACCCAGTACTTC.

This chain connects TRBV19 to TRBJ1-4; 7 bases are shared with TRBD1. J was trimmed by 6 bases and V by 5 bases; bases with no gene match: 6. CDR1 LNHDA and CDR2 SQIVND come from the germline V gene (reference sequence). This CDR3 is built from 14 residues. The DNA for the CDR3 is TGTGCCAGTAGTTCCACAGGGGATCATGAAAAACTGTTTTTT. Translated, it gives CASSSTGDHEKLFF.

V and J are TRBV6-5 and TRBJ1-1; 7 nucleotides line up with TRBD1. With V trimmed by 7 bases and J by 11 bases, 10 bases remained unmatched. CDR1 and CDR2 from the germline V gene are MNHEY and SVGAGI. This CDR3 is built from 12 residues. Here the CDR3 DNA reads TGTGCCAGCACCCAGGGGGGAAGTCGGGCTTTCTTT. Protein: CASTQGGSRAFF.

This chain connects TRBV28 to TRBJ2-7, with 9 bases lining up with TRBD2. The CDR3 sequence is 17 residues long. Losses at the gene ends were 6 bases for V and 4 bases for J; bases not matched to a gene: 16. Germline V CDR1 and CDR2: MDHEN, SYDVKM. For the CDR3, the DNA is TGTGCCAGCAGACCGCTTCAAACTAGCGGGCTTTCATACGAGCAGTACTTC. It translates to CASRPLQTSGLSYEQYF. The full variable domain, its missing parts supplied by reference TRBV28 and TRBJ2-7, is DVKVTQSSRYLVKRTGEKVFLECVQDMDHENMFWYRQDPGLGLRLIYFSYDVKMKEKGDIPEGYSVSREKKERFSLILESASTNQTSMYLCASRPLQTSGLSYEQYFGPGTRLTVT.

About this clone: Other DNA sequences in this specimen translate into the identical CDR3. CDR3 loop: CSVEFLTRDSRGDEQFF. In DNA, the CDR3 is TGCAGCGTTGAATTCCTTACCCGGGACTCCCGAGGAGATGAGCAGTTCTTC. This rearrangement joins TRBV29-1 to TRBJ2-1; a weak D match, TRBD2 (6 bases). This CDR3 is built from 17 residues. Germline V gene data show CDR1 as SQVTM and CDR2 as ANQGSEA. V was pared by 2 bases and J by 8 bases, with 25 bases between.

DNA of the CDR3: TGTGCCAGCTCACCAGAGTACAGAGGGTACGAGCAGTTCTTC. It yields the protein CASSPEYRGYEQFF. The chain employs TRBV18 and TRBJ2-1, with TRBD2 as a possible D gene (5 bases). Germline V lookup: CDR1 KGHSH, CDR2 LQKENI. The CDR3 covers 14 residues. With 2 bases removed from V and 10 bases from J, the gap between germline ends came to 15 bases.

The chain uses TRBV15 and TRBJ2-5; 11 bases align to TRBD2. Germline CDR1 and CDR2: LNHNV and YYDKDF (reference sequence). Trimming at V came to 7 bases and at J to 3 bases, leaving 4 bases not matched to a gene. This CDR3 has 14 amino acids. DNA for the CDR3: TGTGCCACCACTAGCGGGAGGAGTGAAGAGACCCAGTACTTC. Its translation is CATTSGRSEETQYF.

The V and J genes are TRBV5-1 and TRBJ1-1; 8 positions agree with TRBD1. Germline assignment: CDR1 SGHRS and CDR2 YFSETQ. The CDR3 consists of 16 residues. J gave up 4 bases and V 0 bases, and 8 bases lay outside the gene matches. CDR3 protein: CASSLDAGQVSTEAFF. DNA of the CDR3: TGCGCCAGCAGCTTGGACGCGGGACAGGTGTCCACTGAAGCTTTCTTT.

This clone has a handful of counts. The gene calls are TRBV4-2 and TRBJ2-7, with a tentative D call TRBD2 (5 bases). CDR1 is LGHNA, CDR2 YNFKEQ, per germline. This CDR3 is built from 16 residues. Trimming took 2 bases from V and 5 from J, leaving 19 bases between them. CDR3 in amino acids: CASSQSLARAEDEQYF. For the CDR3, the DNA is TGTGCCAGCAGCCAAAGTCTAGCTCGAGCAGAAGACGAGCAGTACTTC.

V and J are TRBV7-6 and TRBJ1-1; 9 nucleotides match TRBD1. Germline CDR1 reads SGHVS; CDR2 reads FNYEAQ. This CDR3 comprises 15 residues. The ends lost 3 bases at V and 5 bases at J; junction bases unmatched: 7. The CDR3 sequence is CASSLGPGQGTEAFF. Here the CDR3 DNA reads TGTGCCAGCAGCTTGGGGCCGGGACAGGGAACTGAAGCTTTCTTT.

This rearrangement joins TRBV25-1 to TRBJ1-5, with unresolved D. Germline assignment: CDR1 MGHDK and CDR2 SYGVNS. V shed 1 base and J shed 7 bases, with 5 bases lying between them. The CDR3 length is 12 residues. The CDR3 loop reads CASSESGQPQHF. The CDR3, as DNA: TGTGCCAGCAGTGAATCAGGCCAGCCCCAGCATTTT.

This chain's CDR3 is CASSSDRLGYGYTF. DNA of the CDR3: TGTGCCAGCAGTTCGGACAGATTGGGCTATGGCTACACCTTC. J is TRBJ1-2 and V is TRBV6-5, with D maybe TRBD1 (6 bases). Trimming took 4 bases from V and 4 from J, leaving 13 bases between them. CDR1 MNHEY and CDR2 SVGAGI come from the germline V gene. This CDR3 contains 14 residues.

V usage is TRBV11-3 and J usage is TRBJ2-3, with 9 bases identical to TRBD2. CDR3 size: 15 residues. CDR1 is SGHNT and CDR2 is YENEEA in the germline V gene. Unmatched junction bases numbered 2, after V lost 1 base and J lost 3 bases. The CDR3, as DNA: TGTGCCAGCAGCTTAGGCGGGAGGGCAACAGATACGCAGTATTTT. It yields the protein CASSLGGRATDTQYF.

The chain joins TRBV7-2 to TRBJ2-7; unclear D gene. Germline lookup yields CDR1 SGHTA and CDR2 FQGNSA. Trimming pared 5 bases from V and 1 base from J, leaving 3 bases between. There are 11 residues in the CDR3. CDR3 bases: TGTGCCAGCAGCCCTTCCTACGAGCAGTACTTC. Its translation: CASSPSYEQYF. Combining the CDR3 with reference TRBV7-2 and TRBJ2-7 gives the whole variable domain GAGVSQSPSNKVTEKGKDVELRCDPISGHTALYWYRQSLGQGLEFLIYFQGNSAPDKSGLPSDRFSAERTGGSVSTLTIQRTQQEDSAVYLCASSPSYEQYFGPGTRLTVT.

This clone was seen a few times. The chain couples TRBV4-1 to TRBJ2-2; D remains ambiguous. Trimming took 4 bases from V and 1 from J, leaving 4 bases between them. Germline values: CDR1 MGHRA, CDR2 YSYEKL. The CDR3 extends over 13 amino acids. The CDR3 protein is CASSLMNTGELFF. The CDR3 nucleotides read TGCGCCAGCAGCCTAATGAACACCGGGGAGCTGTTTTTT.

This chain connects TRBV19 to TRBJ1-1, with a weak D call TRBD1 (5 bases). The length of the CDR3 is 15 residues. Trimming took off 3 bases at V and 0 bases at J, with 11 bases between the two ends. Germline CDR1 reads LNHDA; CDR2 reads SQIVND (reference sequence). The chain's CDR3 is CASSISGLMNTEAFF. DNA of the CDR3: TGTGCCAGTAGTATTTCGGGACTTATGAACACTGAAGCTTTCTTT.

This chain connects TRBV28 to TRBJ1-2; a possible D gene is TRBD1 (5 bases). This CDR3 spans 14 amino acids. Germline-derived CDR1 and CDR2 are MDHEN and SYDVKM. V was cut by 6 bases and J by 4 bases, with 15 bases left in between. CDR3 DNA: TGTGCCAGCAGCGAAGACAGTTACTTCTATGGCTACACCTTC. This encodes CASSEDSYFYGYTF.

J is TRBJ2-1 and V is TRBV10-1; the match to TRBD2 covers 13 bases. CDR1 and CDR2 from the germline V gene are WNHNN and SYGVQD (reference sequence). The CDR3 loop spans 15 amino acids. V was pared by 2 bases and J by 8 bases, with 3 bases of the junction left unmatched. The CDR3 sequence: CASSEGGLAGYEQFF. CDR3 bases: TGCGCCAGCAGTGAGGGGGGACTAGCGGGATATGAGCAGTTCTTC.

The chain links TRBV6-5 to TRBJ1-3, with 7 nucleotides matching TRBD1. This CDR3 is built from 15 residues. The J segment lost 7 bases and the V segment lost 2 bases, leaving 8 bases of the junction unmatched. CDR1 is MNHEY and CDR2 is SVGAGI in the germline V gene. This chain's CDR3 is CASSYPTGPVNTIYF. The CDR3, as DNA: TGTGCCAGCAGTTACCCGACAGGGCCCGTGAACACCATATATTTT.

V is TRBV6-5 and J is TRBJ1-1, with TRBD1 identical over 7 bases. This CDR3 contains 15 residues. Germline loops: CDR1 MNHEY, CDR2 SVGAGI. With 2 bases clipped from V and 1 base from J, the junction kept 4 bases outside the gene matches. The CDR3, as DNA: TGTGCCAGCAGTTACGCGCACAGGGGGAACACTGAAGCTTTCTTT. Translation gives CASSYAHRGNTEAFF.

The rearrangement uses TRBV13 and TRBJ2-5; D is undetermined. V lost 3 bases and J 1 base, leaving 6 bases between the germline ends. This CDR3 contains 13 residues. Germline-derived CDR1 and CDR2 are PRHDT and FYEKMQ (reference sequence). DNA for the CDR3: TGTGCCAGCAGCTTCCTAGGCCAAGAGACCCAGTACTTC. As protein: CASSFLGQETQYF.

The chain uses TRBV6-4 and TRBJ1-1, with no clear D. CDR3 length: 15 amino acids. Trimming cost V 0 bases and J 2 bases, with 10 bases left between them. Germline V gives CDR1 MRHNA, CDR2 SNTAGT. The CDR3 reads CASSDSARQNTEAFF. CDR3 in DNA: TGTGCCAGCAGTGACTCCGCCAGACAAAACACTGAAGCTTTCTTT.

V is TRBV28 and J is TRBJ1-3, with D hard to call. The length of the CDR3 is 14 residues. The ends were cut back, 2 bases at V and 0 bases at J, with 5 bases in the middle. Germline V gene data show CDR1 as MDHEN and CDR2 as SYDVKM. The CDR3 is CASSLGHSGNTIYF. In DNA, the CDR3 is TGTGCCAGCAGTTTAGGCCACTCTGGAAACACCATATATTTT.

The CDR3 reads CASSFTGLAASTDTQYF. The DNA of the CDR3 is TGCGCCAGCAGCTTTACTGGACTAGCGGCTAGCACAGATACGCAGTATTTT. J is TRBJ2-3 and V is TRBV5-1; 10 bases fit TRBD2. The CDR3 is made up of 17 amino acids. CDR1 and CDR2 (germline): SGHRS, YFSETQ. With 2 bases clipped from V and 0 bases from J, the junction kept 6 bases outside the gene matches.

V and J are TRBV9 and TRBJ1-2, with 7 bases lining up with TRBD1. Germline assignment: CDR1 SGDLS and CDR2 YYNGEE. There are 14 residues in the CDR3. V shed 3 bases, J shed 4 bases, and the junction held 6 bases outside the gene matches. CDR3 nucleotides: TGTGCCAGCAGCGAATTAGGGACAGCCTATGGCTACACCTTC. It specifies CASSELGTAYGYTF.

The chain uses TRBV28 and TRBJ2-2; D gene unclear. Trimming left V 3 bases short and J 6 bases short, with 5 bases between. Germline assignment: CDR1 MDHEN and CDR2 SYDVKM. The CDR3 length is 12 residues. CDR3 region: CASSFLAGELFF. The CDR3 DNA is TGTGCCAGCAGTTTTCTAGCCGGGGAGCTGTTTTTT.